A selection of T cell receptor beta chains follows, all from one sample in a study of blood T cell repertoires in COVID-19. TCRdb's table, derived via immunoSEQ multiplex PCR, lists solely in-frame clones and lacks some. The sample includes 250,000 to 300,000 clones, approximately 91% seen only once; the top ten take 2% to 2.5%. The sequenced material came from PBMCs or T cells enriched from blood (not recorded which). The origin of the receptors is a woman between 35 and 50 years old with acute COVID-19. Each CDR3 is given with its conserved first and last residue. A D gene is named only where the DNA matches it firmly. Clone size appears in some rows only: once, few, many, or a class for an expanded clone.

v_call,j_call,clone_size,d_call,cdr3_nt,cdr3_aa
TRBV15,TRBJ1-2,NA,NA,TGTGCCACCAGCAGAGTTCAGGGCTTGAGGTATGGCTACACCTTC,CATSRVQGLRYGYTF
TRBV4-2,TRBJ2-3,NA,TRBD2,TGTGCCAGCAGCCTTACCTCTCCTGCGGGGGTCGGAATAAGAAGCACAGATACGCAGTATTTT,CASSLTSPAGVGIRSTDTQYF
TRBV28,TRBJ1-5,NA,NA,TGTGCCAGCAGTCTCAGGGGTGGGGGACGCAATCAGCCCCAGCATTTT,CASSLRGGGRNQPQHF
TRBV2,TRBJ2-7,NA,NA,TGTGCCAGCAGTGAAAGGCGCGGCTCCTACGAGCAGTACTTC,CASSERRGSYEQYF
TRBV6-2/TRBV6-3,TRBJ2-5,NA,NA,TGTGCCAGCAGTTATGCAGGGTTGCCAGAGACCCAGTACTTC,CASSYAGLPETQYF
TRBV20-1,TRBJ1-1,once,NA,TGCAGTGCGGAGAGAGAAATTGAAGCTTTCTTT,CSAEREIEAFF
TRBV15,TRBJ2-7,once,NA,TGTGCCACCAGCAGCGAGGCAGGGTTCGGTGGGCAGTACTTC,CATSSEAGFGGQYF
TRBV27,TRBJ2-2,NA,NA,TGTGCCAGCAGATTCGGGGTTCTGAACACCGGGGAGCTGTTTTTT,CASRFGVLNTGELFF
TRBV5-5,TRBJ2-5,NA,NA,TGTGCCAGCAGCTTGGGCGGGTCGTACCAAGAGACCCAGTACTTC,CASSLGGSYQETQYF
TRBV12-5,TRBJ2-2,NA,TRBD1,TGTGCTAGTGCCCGGACAGGGGGAGGAGGGGAGCTGTTTTTT,CASARTGGGGELFF
TRBV30,TRBJ2-1,NA,TRBD2,TGTGCCCGGGAGGAGGGTCCTCCAAATGAGCAGTTCTTC,CAREEGPPNEQFF
TRBV5-6,TRBJ1-1,NA,NA,TGTGCCAGCAGCAAGACAGTTACTGAAGCTTTCTTT,CASSKTVTEAFF
TRBV21-1,TRBJ2-1,NA,NA,TGTGCCAGCAGTTTAGAGAGTCCCTCTGTCCCAAATGAGCAGTTCTTC,CASSLESPSVPNEQFF
TRBV6-5,TRBJ1-2,NA,TRBD1,TGTGCCAGCAGTTATGACAGGGCCCCTTATGGCTACACCTTC,CASSYDRAPYGYTF
TRBV3-1/TRBV3-2,TRBJ1-1,once,NA,TGTGCCAGCAGCCTGACAGGCCCGAACACTGAAGCTTTCTTT,CASSLTGPNTEAFF
TRBV5-4,TRBJ1-1,NA,TRBD1,TGTGCCAGCAGCCAGGGACAGGGGGCTGAAGCTTTCTTT,CASSQGQGAEAFF
TRBV15,TRBJ2-3,NA,TRBD2,TGTGCCACCAGCAGAGCCCTAGCGGGGGGCACAGATACGCAGTATTTT,CATSRALAGGTDTQYF
TRBV7-6,TRBJ2-3,NA,NA,TGTGCCAGCAGCCCCCCCGGGGGATACACAGATACGCAGTATTTT,CASSPPGGYTDTQYF
TRBV4-2,TRBJ1-2,once,NA,TGTGCCAGCAGCCAAGACAGGGAATATAACTATGGCTACATCTTC,CASSQDREYNYGYIF
TRBV7-2,TRBJ2-1,NA,TRBD1,TGTGCCAGCAGCAGACGCTACATCGGGACAGGGGTCTTCAATGAGCAGTTCTTC,CASSRRYIGTGVFNEQFF
TRBV4-2,TRBJ1-2,once,TRBD1,TGTGCCAGCAGCCAAGATACCCCAGGGGGCGCCTATGGCTACACCTTC,CASSQDTPGGAYGYTF
TRBV30,TRBJ1-1,once,TRBD1,TGTGCCTTGGTACGAACAGGGGGCTCGACTGAAGCTTTCTTT,CALVRTGGSTEAFF
TRBV5-6,TRBJ2-7,NA,NA,TGTGCCAGCAGCGTCCCAGGGTCGATTCCCTACGAGCAGTACTTC,CASSVPGSIPYEQYF
TRBV7-9,TRBJ1-6,NA,NA,TGTGCCAGCAGCCCCTTAGGGGGTTACAATTCACCCCTCCACTTT,CASSPLGGYNSPLHF
TRBV9,TRBJ2-3,once,TRBD2,TGTGCCAGCACGAGACTAGCGGGGGGAGTACCCACAGATACGCAGTATTTT,CASTRLAGGVPTDTQYF
TRBV18,TRBJ2-1,NA,NA,TGTGCCAGCTCACCACGTGACACCAGGAATGAGCAGTTCTTC,CASSPRDTRNEQFF
TRBV28,TRBJ2-7,NA,NA,TGTGCCAGCCATAAGGACACCTACGAGCAGTACTTC,CASHKDTYEQYF
TRBV5-8,TRBJ2-7,NA,NA,TGTGCCAGCAGCTCCGCATGGCGGCAGGGGAACGACGAGCAGTACTTC,CASSSAWRQGNDEQYF
TRBV2,TRBJ2-7,few,TRBD1,TGTGCCAGCAGGCTGGGACAGGGGCCTTACGAGCAGTACTTC,CASRLGQGPYEQYF
TRBV11-3,TRBJ2-1,NA,TRBD2,TGTGCCAGCAGGCCCCACGAGCGGGAGGATCGAGGTGAGCAGTTCTTC,CASRPHEREDRGEQFF
TRBV12-5,TRBJ1-4,NA,NA,TGTGCTAGTGGTTTGGTCGGCAGGGTTGGTCGAAATGAAAAACTGTTTTTT,CASGLVGRVGRNEKLFF
TRBV3-1/TRBV3-2,TRBJ1-6,NA,NA,TGTGCCAGCAGCAGACCAGGGTCACCCCTCCACTTT,CASSRPGSPLHF
TRBV7-9,TRBJ2-7,few,TRBD1,TGTGCCAGCAGCTCCGACGGCTCCTTGGACGGGACAGGGGACGAGCAGTACTTC,CASSSDGSLDGTGDEQYF
TRBV5-1,TRBJ2-3,NA,TRBD2,TGCGCCAGCAGCTTGACTAGCGGGGGGAGCACAGATACGCAGTATTTT,CASSLTSGGSTDTQYF
TRBV29-1,TRBJ2-7,NA,TRBD1,TGCAGCGTTGAAGATATAGGACAGGGGGCCACCGAGCAGTACTTC,CSVEDIGQGATEQYF
TRBV10-3,TRBJ1-4,NA,NA,TGTGCCATCAGCGTGTCTGGGAGACGTGAAAAACTGTTTTTT,CAISVSGRREKLFF
TRBV24-1,TRBJ2-7,NA,NA,TGTGCCACCAGTGATTTGCGTTCAGGGTTTAAGCAGTACTTC,CATSDLRSGFKQYF
TRBV16,TRBJ2-5,NA,NA,TGTGCCAGCAGCCACCCCGACGAGGATGGGTGGACCCAGTACTTC,CASSHPDEDGWTQYF
TRBV24-1,TRBJ2-6,few,TRBD1,TGTGCCACCAGTTCTGGACAGGGGGCGCGGGGGGCCAACGTCCTGACTTTC,CATSSGQGARGANVLTF
TRBV19,TRBJ2-1,NA,NA,TGTGCCAGTAGTATGGATTTGGCAGGGGGCGGGGGTGAGCAGTTCTTC,CASSMDLAGGGGEQFF
TRBV6-4,TRBJ1-5,NA,NA,TGTGCCAGCAGTGAAGGTATCCAGGGCCGCAATCAGCCCCAGCATTTT,CASSEGIQGRNQPQHF
TRBV6-1,TRBJ1-5,NA,NA,TGTGCCAGCAGTGATCAGGTGGGGCCGGGTCAGCCCCAGCATTTT,CASSDQVGPGQPQHF
TRBV20-1,TRBJ2-7,NA,TRBD2,TGCAGTGCTAGTTCTTATTCGGGACTAGCGTACGAGCAGTACTTC,CSASSYSGLAYEQYF
TRBV7-2,TRBJ2-2,NA,TRBD2,TGTGCCAGCAGCTCCAAAGCGGGAGGCCACACCGGGGAGCTGTTTTTT,CASSSKAGGHTGELFF
TRBV30,TRBJ1-2,NA,NA,TGTGCCTGGAGTCTTGGTGGCAGCTATGGCTACACCTTC,CAWSLGGSYGYTF
TRBV5-4,TRBJ2-1,once,NA,TGTGCCAGCAGCTTGGCAACGGTCGCCTACAATGAGCAGTTCTTC,CASSLATVAYNEQFF
TRBV28,TRBJ1-2,once,NA,TGTGCCAGCAGGTGGAGCGGAAGTGGCTACACCTTC,CASRWSGSGYTF
TRBV3-1/TRBV3-2,TRBJ2-7,NA,TRBD2,TGTGCCAGCAGCCCGGGACTAGCGGGATCCTACGAGCAGTACTTC,CASSPGLAGSYEQYF
TRBV19,TRBJ1-2,few,TRBD1,TGTGCCAGTAGTCCGGGACAGCTGGACCGGAGGGGCTACACCTTC,CASSPGQLDRRGYTF
TRBV3-1/TRBV3-2,TRBJ1-1,NA,TRBD1,TGTGCCAGCAGCCCTTATAGGACAGGGGGCACTGAAGCTTTCTTT,CASSPYRTGGTEAFF
TRBV5-1,TRBJ2-7,NA,TRBD1,TGCGCCAGCAGCCCCCTTGACAGGGGAAAAGCCTACGAGCAGTACTTC,CASSPLDRGKAYEQYF
TRBV4-3,TRBJ1-6,NA,TRBD1,TGCGCCAGCAGCCAAGCCTACGGGACAGGGTATTCACCCCTCCACTTT,CASSQAYGTGYSPLHF